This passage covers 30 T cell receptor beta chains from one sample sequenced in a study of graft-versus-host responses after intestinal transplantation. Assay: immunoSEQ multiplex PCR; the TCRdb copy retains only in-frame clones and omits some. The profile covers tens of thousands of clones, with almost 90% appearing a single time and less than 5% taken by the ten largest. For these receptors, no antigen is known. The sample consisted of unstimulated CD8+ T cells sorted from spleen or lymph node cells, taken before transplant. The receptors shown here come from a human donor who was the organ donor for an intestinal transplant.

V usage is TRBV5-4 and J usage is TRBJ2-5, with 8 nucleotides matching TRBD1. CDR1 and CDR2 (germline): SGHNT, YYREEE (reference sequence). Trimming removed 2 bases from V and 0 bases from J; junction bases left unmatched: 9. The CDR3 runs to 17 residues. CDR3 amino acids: CASSLVPAGGDQETQYF. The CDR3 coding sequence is TGTGCCAGCAGCTTAGTCCCGGCAGGGGGCGACCAAGAGACCCAGTACTTC.

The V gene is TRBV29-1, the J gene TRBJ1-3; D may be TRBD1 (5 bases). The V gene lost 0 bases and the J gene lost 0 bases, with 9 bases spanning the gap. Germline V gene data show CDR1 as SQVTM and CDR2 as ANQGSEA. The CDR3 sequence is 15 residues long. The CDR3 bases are TGCAGCGTTGAAGATACAGACAGCTCTGGAAACACCATATATTTT. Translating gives CSVEDTDSSGNTIYF.

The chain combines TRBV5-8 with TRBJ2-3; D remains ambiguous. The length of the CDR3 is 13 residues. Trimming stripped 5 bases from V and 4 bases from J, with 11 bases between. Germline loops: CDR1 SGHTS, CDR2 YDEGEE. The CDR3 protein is CASSSVRSDTQYF. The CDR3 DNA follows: TGTGCCAGCAGTTCCGTTCGGTCAGATACGCAGTATTTT.

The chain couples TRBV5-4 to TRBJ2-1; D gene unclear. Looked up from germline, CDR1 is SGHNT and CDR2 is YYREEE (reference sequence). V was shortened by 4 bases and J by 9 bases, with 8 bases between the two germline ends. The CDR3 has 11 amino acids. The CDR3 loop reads CASSPVPEQFF. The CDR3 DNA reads TGTGCCAGCAGCCCCGTCCCTGAGCAGTTCTTC.

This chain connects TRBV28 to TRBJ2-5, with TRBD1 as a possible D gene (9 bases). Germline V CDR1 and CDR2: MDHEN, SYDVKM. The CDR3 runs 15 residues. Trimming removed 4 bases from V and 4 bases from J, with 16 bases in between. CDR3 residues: CASSWTGAGGETQYF. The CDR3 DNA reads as TGTGCCAGCAGTTGGACAGGGGCGGGAGGAGAGACCCAGTACTTC.

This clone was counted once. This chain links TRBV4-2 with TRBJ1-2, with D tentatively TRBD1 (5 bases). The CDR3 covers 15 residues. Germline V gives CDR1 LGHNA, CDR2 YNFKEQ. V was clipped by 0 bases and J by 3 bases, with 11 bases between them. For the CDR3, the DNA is TGTGCCAGCAGCCAAGAATCGGGAGGGGACTATGGCTACACCTTC. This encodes CASSQESGGDYGYTF.

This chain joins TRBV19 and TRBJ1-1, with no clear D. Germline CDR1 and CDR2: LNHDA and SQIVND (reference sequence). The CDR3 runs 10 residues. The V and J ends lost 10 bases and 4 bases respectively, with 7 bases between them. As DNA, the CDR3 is TGTGCCACCTTTAGCACTGAAGCTTTCTTT. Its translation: CATFSTEAFF. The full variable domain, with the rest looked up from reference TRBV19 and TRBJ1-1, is DGGITQSPKYLFRKEGQNVTLSCEQNLNHDAMYWYRQDPGQGLRLIYYSQIVNDFQKGDIAEGYSVSREKKESFPLTVTSAQKNPTAFYLCATFSTEAFFGQGTRLTVV.

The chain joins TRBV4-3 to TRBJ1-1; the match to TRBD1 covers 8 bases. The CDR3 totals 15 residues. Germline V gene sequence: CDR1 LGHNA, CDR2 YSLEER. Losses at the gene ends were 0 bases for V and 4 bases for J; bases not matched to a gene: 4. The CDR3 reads CASSQEQGGFTEAFF. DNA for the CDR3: TGCGCCAGCAGCCAAGAACAGGGGGGATTCACTGAAGCTTTCTTT.

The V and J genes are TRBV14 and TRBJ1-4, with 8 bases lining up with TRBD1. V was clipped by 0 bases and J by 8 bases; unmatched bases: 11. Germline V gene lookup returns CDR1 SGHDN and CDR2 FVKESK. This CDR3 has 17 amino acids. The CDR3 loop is CASSQDMPWTGTEKLFF. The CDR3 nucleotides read TGTGCCAGCAGCCAAGATATGCCCTGGACAGGGACCGAAAAACTGTTTTTT.

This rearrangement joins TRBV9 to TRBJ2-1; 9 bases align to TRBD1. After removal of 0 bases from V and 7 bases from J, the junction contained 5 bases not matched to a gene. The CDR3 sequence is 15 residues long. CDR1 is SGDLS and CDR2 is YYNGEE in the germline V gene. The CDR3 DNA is TGTGCCAGCAGCGTAGGGACAGGGGCACGTAATGAGCAGTTCTTC. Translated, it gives CASSVGTGARNEQFF.

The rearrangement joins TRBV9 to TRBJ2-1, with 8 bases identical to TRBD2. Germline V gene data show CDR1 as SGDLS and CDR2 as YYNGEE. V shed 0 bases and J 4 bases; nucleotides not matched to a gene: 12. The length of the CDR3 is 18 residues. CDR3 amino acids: CASSVVGSGGGFYNEQFF. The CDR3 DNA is TGTGCCAGCAGCGTAGTTGGGAGTGGCGGGGGGTTTTACAATGAGCAGTTCTTC.

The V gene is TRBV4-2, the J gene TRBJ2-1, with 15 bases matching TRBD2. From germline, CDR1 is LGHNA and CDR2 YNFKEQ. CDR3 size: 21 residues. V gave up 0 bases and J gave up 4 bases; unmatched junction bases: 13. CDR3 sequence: CASSQDPPRGLAGGLYNEQFF. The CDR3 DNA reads TGTGCCAGCAGCCAAGATCCCCCCAGAGGACTAGCGGGGGGGCTTTACAATGAGCAGTTCTTC.

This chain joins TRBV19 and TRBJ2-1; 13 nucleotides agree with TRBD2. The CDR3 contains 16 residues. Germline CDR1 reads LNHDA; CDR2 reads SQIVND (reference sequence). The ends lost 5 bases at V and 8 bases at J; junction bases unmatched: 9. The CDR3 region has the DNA TGTGCCAGTAGTCCACTAGCGGGGGGGAATTTGGATGAGCAGTTCTTC. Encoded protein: CASSPLAGGNLDEQFF.

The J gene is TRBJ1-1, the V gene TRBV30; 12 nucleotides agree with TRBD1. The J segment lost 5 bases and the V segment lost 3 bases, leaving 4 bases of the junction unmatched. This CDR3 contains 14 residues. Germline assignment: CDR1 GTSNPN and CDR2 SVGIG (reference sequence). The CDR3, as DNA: TGTGCCTGGAGGTGGGACAGGGGGCTTACTGAAGCTTTCTTT. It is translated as CAWRWDRGLTEAFF.

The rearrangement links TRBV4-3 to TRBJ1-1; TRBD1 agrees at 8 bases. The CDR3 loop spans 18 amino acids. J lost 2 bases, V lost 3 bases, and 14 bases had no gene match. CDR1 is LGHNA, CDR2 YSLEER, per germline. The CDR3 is CASSQGQAVWGTNTEAFF. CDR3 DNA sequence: TGCGCCAGCAGCCAGGGACAGGCAGTCTGGGGTACAAACACTGAAGCTTTCTTT.

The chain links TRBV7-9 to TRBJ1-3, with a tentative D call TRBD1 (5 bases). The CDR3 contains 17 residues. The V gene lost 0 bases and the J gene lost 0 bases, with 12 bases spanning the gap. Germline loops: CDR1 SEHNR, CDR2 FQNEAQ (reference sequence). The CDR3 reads CASSLAWGPNSGNTIYF. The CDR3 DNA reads TGTGCCAGCAGCTTAGCGTGGGGCCCGAACTCTGGAAACACCATATATTTT.

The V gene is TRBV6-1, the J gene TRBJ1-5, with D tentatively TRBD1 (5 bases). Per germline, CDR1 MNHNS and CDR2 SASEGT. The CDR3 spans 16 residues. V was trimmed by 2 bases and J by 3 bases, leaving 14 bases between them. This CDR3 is CASSESAGRNNQPQHF. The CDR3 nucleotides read TGTGCCAGCAGTGAAAGCGCAGGGCGTAACAATCAGCCCCAGCATTTT.

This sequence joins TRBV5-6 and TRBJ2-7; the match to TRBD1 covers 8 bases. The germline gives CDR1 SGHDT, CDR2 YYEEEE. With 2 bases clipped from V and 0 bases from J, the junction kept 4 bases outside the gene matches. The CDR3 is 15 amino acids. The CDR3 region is CASSLGQGASYEQYV. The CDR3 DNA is TGTGCCAGCAGCTTAGGGCAGGGGGCCTCCTACGAGCAGTACGTC.

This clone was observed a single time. CDR3 protein: CASSFLPRQLKQYV. The CDR3 DNA is TGTGCCAGCAGCTTTCTGCCGAGACAGCTAAAGCAGTACGTC. The chain has TRBV7-8 and TRBJ2-7; tentative D call: TRBD1 (5 bases). CDR3 length: 14 amino acids. V was pared by 3 bases and J by 8 bases, with 17 bases between. Germline CDR1 reads SGHVS; CDR2 reads FQNEAQ.

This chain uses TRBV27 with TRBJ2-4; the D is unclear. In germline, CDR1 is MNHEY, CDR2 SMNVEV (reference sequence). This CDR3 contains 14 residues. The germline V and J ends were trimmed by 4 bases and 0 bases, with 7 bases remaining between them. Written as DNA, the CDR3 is TGTGCCAGCAGTTCGAAACTAGCCAAAAACATTCAGTACTTC. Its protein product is CASSSKLAKNIQYF.

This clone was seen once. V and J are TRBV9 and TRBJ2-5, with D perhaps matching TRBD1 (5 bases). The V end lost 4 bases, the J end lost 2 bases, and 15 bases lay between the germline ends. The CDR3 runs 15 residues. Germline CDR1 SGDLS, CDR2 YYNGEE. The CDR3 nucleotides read TGTGCCAGCAGCTACGGTTCAGGGTCTCAAGAGACCCAGTACTTC. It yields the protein CASSYGSGSQETQYF.

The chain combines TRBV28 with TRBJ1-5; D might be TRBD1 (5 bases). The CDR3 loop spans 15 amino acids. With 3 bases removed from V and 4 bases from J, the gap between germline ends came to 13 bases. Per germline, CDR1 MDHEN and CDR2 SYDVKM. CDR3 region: CASSLGWGGNQPQHF. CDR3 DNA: TGTGCCAGCAGTTTGGGATGGGGGGGGAATCAGCCCCAGCATTTT. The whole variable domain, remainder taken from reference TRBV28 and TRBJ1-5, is DVKVTQSSRYLVKRTGEKVFLECVQDMDHENMFWYRQDPGLGLRLIYFSYDVKMKEKGDIPEGYSVSREKKERFSLILESASTNQTSMYLCASSLGWGGNQPQHFGDGTRLSIL.

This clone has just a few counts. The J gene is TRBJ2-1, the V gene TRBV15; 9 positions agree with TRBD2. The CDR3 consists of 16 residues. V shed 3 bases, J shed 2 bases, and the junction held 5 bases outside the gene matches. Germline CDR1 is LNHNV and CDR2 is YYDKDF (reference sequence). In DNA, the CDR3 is TGTGCCACCAGCAGTTCTAGCGGGGAACCCTACAATGAGCAGTTCTTC. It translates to CATSSSSGEPYNEQFF.

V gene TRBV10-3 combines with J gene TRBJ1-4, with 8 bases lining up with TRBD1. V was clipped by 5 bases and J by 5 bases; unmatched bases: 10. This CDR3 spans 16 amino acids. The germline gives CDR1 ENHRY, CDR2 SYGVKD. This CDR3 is CAISQPGQGGNEKLFF. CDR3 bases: TGTGCCATCAGTCAGCCCGGACAGGGAGGGAATGAAAAACTGTTTTTT.

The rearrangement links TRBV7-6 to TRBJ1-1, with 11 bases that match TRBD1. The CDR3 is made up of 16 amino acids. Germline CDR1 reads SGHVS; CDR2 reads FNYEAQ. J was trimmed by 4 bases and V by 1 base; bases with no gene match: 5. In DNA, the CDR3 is TGTGCCAGCAGCTTAGGGACAGGGGGCTGGGGCACTGAAGCTTTCTTT. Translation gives CASSLGTGGWGTEAFF. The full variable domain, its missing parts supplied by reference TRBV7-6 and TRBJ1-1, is GAGVSQSPRYKVTKRGQDVALRCDPISGHVSLYWYRQALGQGPEFLTYFNYEAQQDKSGLPNDRFSAERPEGSISTLTIQRTEQRDSAMYRCASSLGTGGWGTEAFFGQGTRLTVV.

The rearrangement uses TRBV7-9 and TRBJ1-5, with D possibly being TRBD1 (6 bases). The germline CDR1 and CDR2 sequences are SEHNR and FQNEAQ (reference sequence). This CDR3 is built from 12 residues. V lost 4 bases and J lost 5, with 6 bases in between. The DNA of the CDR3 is TGTGCCAGCAGCTCAGGGGATCAGCCCCAGCATTTT. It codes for CASSSGDQPQHF.

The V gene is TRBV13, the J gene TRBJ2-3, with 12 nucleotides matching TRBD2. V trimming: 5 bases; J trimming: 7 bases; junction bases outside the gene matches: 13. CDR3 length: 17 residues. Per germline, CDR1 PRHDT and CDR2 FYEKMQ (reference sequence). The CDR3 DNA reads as TGTGCCAGCAGCCTTCGGACTAGCGGGGACCTGCGTTATACGCAGTATTTT. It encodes CASSLRTSGDLRYTQYF.

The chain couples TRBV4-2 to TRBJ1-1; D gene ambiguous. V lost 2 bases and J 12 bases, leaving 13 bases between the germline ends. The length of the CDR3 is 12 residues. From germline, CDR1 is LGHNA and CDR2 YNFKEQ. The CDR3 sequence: CASSQQARMTFF. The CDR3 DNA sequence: TGTGCCAGCAGCCAACAGGCCCGTATGACTTTCTTT.

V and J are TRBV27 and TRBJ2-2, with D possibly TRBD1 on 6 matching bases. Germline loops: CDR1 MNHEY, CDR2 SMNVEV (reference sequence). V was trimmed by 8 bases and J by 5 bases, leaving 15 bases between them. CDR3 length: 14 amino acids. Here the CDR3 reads CASGHTGNTGELFF. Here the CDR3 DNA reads TGTGCCAGCGGACATACAGGGAATACCGGGGAGCTGTTTTTT.

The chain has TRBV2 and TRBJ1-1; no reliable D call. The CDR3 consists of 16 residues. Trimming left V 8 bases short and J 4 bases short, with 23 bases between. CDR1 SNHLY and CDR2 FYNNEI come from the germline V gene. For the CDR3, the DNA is TGTGCCAGCTACACAGAGGGCACGGGTTGGGTCACTGAAGCTTTCTTT. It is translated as CASYTEGTGWVTEAFF.